The 17 T cell receptor beta chains below come from one sample, sequenced in a study of blood T cell repertoires in COVID-19. Sequencing used immunoSEQ multiplex PCR; TCRdb keeps in-frame clones, though not all of them. Of fewer than 120,000 clones in the sample, about four fifths were seen once. Sequencing used peripheral blood. These receptors were taken from an older woman with acute or convalescent COVID-19.

This chain uses TRBV29-1 with TRBJ2-5, with 7 bases aligning to TRBD2. The germline gives CDR1 SQVTM, CDR2 ANQGSEA. Losses at the gene ends were 3 bases for V and 4 bases for J; bases not matched to a gene: 14. The CDR3 runs 16 residues. CDR3 sequence (DNA): TGCAGCGTTGACTTTGCGGGGGAAATGGGCGGAGAGACCCAGTACTTC. This encodes CSVDFAGEMGGETQYF.

The chain is built from TRBV7-2 and TRBJ2-1, with D unresolved. Germline CDR1 reads SGHTA; CDR2 reads FQGNSA. Trimming cost V 3 bases and J 0 bases, with 9 bases left between them. CDR3 size: 15 residues. Here the CDR3 reads CASSFAASSYNEQFF. In nucleotides, the CDR3 is TGTGCCAGCAGCTTCGCCGCGAGCTCCTACAATGAGCAGTTCTTC.

The CDR3 loop reads CASSRRGGREQYF. The CDR3 DNA reads as TGTGCCAGCAGTCGCCGGGGTGGCAGGGAGCAGTACTTC. This chain links TRBV28 with TRBJ2-7; TRBD2 is a possible D gene (5 bases). This CDR3 is built from 13 residues. Germline CDR1 is MDHEN and CDR2 is SYDVKM. Trimming removed 5 bases from V and 7 bases from J, with 15 bases in between.

The rearrangement uses TRBV11-3 and TRBJ2-2; possibly TRBD1 for D (5 bases). Between the trimmed V and J ends, which lost 8 bases and 6 bases, there was a span of 16 bases. CDR1 SGHNT and CDR2 YENEEA come from the germline V gene. This CDR3 spans 14 amino acids. CDR3 bases: TGTGCCAGCCAGCCCGTCAGGGAAGCCGGGGAGCTGTTTTTT. This sequence encodes CASQPVREAGELFF.

The chain uses TRBV7-9 and TRBJ2-2; D is ambiguous. Trimming removed 6 bases at V and 6 bases at J, with 17 bases between. The CDR3 is 15 amino acids. Germline V lookup: CDR1 SEHNR, CDR2 FQNEAQ (reference sequence). The CDR3 spells CASSYPTFPAGELFF. The CDR3 DNA reads TGTGCCAGCAGTTATCCCACTTTCCCGGCCGGGGAGCTGTTTTTT.

This chain uses TRBV10-3 with TRBJ1-3; 7 nucleotides line up with TRBD1. The V gene end was trimmed by 6 bases and the J gene end by 0 bases; junction bases not matched to a gene: 5. This CDR3 has 15 residues. The germline V gene has CDR1 ENHRY and CDR2 SYGVKD. CDR3 coding DNA: TGTGCCATCAGCGACTCAGGGGGCTCTGGAAACACCATATATTTT. It specifies CAISDSGGSGNTIYF.

This clone occurred a few times. V and J are TRBV29-1 and TRBJ1-2; D is unclear. Trimming left V 4 bases short and J 0 bases short, with 12 bases between. The CDR3 sequence is 14 residues long. Germline V gene lookup returns CDR1 SQVTM and CDR2 ANQGSEA. CDR3 loop: CSVGASGANYGYTF. The CDR3 bases are TGCAGCGTTGGAGCGAGCGGCGCTAACTATGGCTACACCTTC.

The V and J genes are TRBV7-2 and TRBJ1-2; D call uncertain. The V end lost 1 base, the J end lost 4 bases, and 19 bases lay between the germline ends. Germline loops: CDR1 SGHTA, CDR2 FQGNSA. The length of the CDR3 is 17 residues. DNA of the CDR3: TGTGCCAGCAGCTTAGGACTCGGAGCCAGCACCCTCTATGGCTACACCTTC. Translating gives CASSLGLGASTLYGYTF.

This rearrangement joins TRBV6-5 to TRBJ2-7, with D tentatively TRBD1 (6 bases). V was cut by 5 bases and J by 0 bases, with 14 bases left in between. CDR3 size: 15 residues. Per the germline V gene, CDR1 is MNHEY and CDR2 is SVGAGI. The CDR3 DNA follows: TGTGCCAGCAGTCCCGGGACATCAAGCTCCTACGAGCAGTACTTC. Residues: CASSPGTSSSYEQYF.

The chain uses TRBV19 and TRBJ1-5; D is perhaps TRBD1 (5 bases). Trimming removed 3 bases from V and 3 bases from J, with 9 bases in between. Germline V CDR1 and CDR2: LNHDA, SQIVND (reference sequence). The CDR3 covers 14 residues. This chain's CDR3 is CASSIRGYNQPQHF. DNA for the CDR3: TGTGCCAGTAGTATTAGGGGATACAATCAGCCCCAGCATTTT.

The chain carries TRBV9 and TRBJ1-2; 8 bases agree with TRBD1. V was pared by 4 bases and J by 5 bases, with 7 bases of the junction left unmatched. This CDR3 contains 14 residues. Germline values: CDR1 SGDLS, CDR2 YYNGEE. The CDR3 reads CASSPGQGQYGYTF. CDR3 nucleotide sequence: TGTGCCAGCAGCCCTGGACAGGGTCAGTATGGCTACACCTTC.

V is TRBV7-2 and J is TRBJ1-6; possible D gene TRBD1, 5 bases. Trimming took off 4 bases at V and 6 bases at J, with 13 bases between the two ends. The CDR3 runs to 15 residues. CDR1 is SGHTA, CDR2 FQGNSA, per germline. The chain's CDR3 is CASSSWGGTNSPLHF. CDR3 nucleotide sequence: TGTGCCAGCAGCTCTTGGGGGGGAACTAATTCACCCCTCCACTTT.

The chain recombines TRBV7-9 with TRBJ2-7; the match to TRBD2 covers 7 bases. J lost 6 bases, V lost 5 bases, and 7 bases had no gene match. The CDR3 spans 13 residues. Germline CDR1 is SEHNR and CDR2 is FQNEAQ (reference sequence). This chain's CDR3 is CASSPGGRSEQYF. The CDR3 DNA is TGTGCCAGCAGCCCGGGGGGACGTAGCGAGCAGTACTTC.

The rearrangement joins TRBV7-3 to TRBJ1-2; 7 bases are shared with TRBD1. The CDR3 covers 16 residues. The germline V gene has CDR1 SGHTA and CDR2 FQGTGA. After removal of 2 bases from V and 4 bases from J, the junction contained 10 bases not matched to a gene. As DNA, the CDR3 is TGTGCCAGCAGCTTACGACACAGGGGACGGGGCTATGGCTACACCTTC. It encodes CASSLRHRGRGYGYTF.

For this clone: One end of the junction does not line up with germline, which may come from a read error. The chain is built from TRBV18 and TRBJ1-1, with TRBD1 identical over 7 bases. The CDR3 sequence is 15 residues long. The V gene's germline CDR1 is KGHSH and CDR2 LQKENI. CDR3 coding DNA: TGTGCCAGCTCACCCCTGACAGGGCAGAACAATGAAGCTTTCTTT. This codes for CASSPLTGQNNEAFF.

In its sample, this clone was seen a few times. The genes are TRBV5-5 and TRBJ1-2; TRBD1 might be the D (6 bases). Germline V lookup: CDR1 SGHKS, CDR2 YYEKEE (reference sequence). V was pared by 4 bases and J by 7 bases, with 11 bases between. This CDR3 is 12 amino acids long. This chain's CDR3 is CASSELRGGYTF. DNA of the CDR3: TGTGCCAGCAGCGAGCTCAGGGGTGGCTACACCTTC.

The chain couples TRBV5-1 to TRBJ1-4, with 12 bases aligning to TRBD1. The CDR3 is 14 residues long. The junction had 3 bases not matched to a gene; V was cut back by 4 bases and J by 8 bases. CDR1 and CDR2 (germline): SGHRS, YFSETQ. The CDR3 DNA reads TGCGCCAGCAGCAGGGACAGGGGGCGGGAAAAACTGTTTTTT. Protein: CASSRDRGREKLFF.